These T cell receptor beta chains were read from a single sample in a study of T cell responses to AZD1222 COVID-19 vaccine. The data were produced by immunoSEQ multiplex PCR, yet TCRdb's version contains in-frame clones alone and is incomplete. The top ten hold less than 0.65% of the sample, which has 250,000 to 300,000 clones, around 93% seen once. The starting material was peripheral blood, obtained 28 days after the second AZD1222 dose. The source is an adult who received the AZD1222 COVID-19 vaccine. Both conserved end residues are part of each CDR3. D genes are given only for firm matches. Size is omitted from some rows. Given values are once, few, many or a class for expanded clones.

J gene	D gene	clone size	CDR3 length	V gene	CDR3 DNA	CDR3 protein
TRBJ1-6	NA	NA	14	TRBV3-1/TRBV3-2	TGTGCCAGCAGCCTGGGAGGGTGGAGTTCACCCCTCCACTTT	CASSLGGWSSPLHF
TRBJ2-3	NA	NA	15	TRBV4-1	TGCGCCAGCAGTGACACTAAAACAGGGCTAAATACGCAGTATTTT	CASSDTKTGLNTQYF
TRBJ2-7	NA	NA	11	TRBV20-1	TGCAGTGCTAGAGCTAGCCACGAGCAGTACTTC	CSARASHEQYF
TRBJ2-2	NA	NA	14	TRBV6-2/TRBV6-3	TGTGCCAGCAGTTGGGCCGGTGGTTACGGGGAGCTGTTTTTT	CASSWAGGYGELFF
TRBJ1-1	NA	NA	13	TRBV9	TGTGCCAGCGCGGGACAAACTGACACTGAAGCTTTCTTT	CASAGQTDTEAFF
TRBJ1-3	NA	NA	11	TRBV29-1	TGCAGCGTTCATTCTGGAAACACCATATATTTT	CSVHSGNTIYF
TRBJ1-1	NA	once	17	TRBV23-1	TGCGCCAGCAGTCAAATAAAAGGGGGTGGTAAGAGCACTGAAGCTTTCTTT	CASSQIKGGGKSTEAFF
TRBJ2-1	NA	NA	17	TRBV4-1	TGCGCCAGCAGCCAGGACGGGAAGCATTTCTCCTACAATGAGCAGTTCTTC	CASSQDGKHFSYNEQFF
TRBJ2-2	TRBD2	NA	15	TRBV13	TGTGCCAGCAGCTTGGGAGGGACTAAGACCGGGGAGCTGTTTTTT	CASSLGGTKTGELFF
TRBJ2-7	TRBD2	NA	15	TRBV11-3	TGTGCCAGCAGCCCCGGGACTAGCGGTCGCTACGAGCAGTACTTC	CASSPGTSGRYEQYF
TRBJ1-2	TRBD1	NA	17	TRBV7-8	TGTGCCAGCAGCTTCGAAGAGAGCAGGGGGCGGGTCTATGGCTACACCTTC	CASSFEESRGRVYGYTF
TRBJ2-1	TRBD1	NA	13	TRBV6-5	TGTGCCAGTTCGGGACAGCCACGCAATGAGCAGTTCTTC	CASSGQPRNEQFF
TRBJ2-4	NA	NA	14	TRBV2	TGTGCCAGCAGTGAAAGGACCTACCAAAACATTCAGTACTTC	CASSERTYQNIQYF
TRBJ2-1	TRBD2	NA	15	TRBV2	TGTGCCAGCAGAGGAGGCGGGAGAGGCTACAATGAGCAGTTCTTC	CASRGGGRGYNEQFF
TRBJ1-1	NA	NA	16	TRBV28	TGTGCCAGCAGTTTCGGGGACAACTCCATGAACACTGAAGCTTTCTTT	CASSFGDNSMNTEAFF
TRBJ2-7	NA	NA	12	TRBV7-2	TGTGCCAGCGCCGCGGCTACCTACGAGCAGTACTTC	CASAAATYEQYF
TRBJ1-5	TRBD1	NA	14	TRBV28	TGTGCCAGCAGGGGAACAGGGGAATATCAGCCCCAGCATTTT	CASRGTGEYQPQHF
TRBJ2-7	TRBD1	NA	16	TRBV9	TGTGCCAGCAGCGTAGCATGGGGACAGGGGGCTGGCGAGCAGTACTTC	CASSVAWGQGAGEQYF